The 9 T cell receptor beta chains given below trace back to one sample, sequenced in a study of CD8 T cells in ankylosing spondylitis. TCRdb re-analysed the 5' RACE reads in MiXCR, keeping a single row per CDR3 protein. This table holds about 400,000 distinct CDR3 sequences, 20% to 25% found once. Input material: blood, either unsorted or a sorted T cell fraction (not recorded which). The origin of the receptors is a male donor with ankylosing spondylitis or in good health (not recorded which).

The rearrangement uses TRBV5-1 and TRBJ2-3; 8 nucleotides agree with TRBD2. Trimming cost V 4 bases and J 2 bases; bases outside gene matches: 9. CDR3 length: 16 amino acids. The germline CDR1 and CDR2 sequences are SGHRS and YFSETQ. CDR3 sequence: CASSAWTSQLTDTQYF. Written as DNA, the CDR3 is TGCGCCAGCAGCGCCTGGACTAGCCAGCTCACAGATACGCAGTATTTT. Drawing the rest from reference TRBV5-1 and TRBJ2-3, the complete variable domain is KAGVTQTPRYLIKTRGQQVTLSCSPISGHRSVSWYQQTPGQGLQFLFEYFSETQRNKGNFPGRFSGRQFSNSRSEMNVSTLELGDSALYLCASSAWTSQLTDTQYFGPGTRLTVL.

This clonotype was counted at least ten times. The chain couples TRBV6-5 to TRBJ2-1, with TRBD2 matching 9 bases. Germline values: CDR1 MNHEY, CDR2 SVGAGI. The CDR3 is 15 amino acids. V lost 6 bases to trimming and J lost 1 base; unmatched junction nucleotides: 4. CDR3 nucleotide sequence: TGTGCCAGCAGCCCTAGCGGGGATTCCTACAATGAGCAGTTCTTC. Translated, it gives CASSPSGDSYNEQFF.

The table lists this clonotype with a few counts. The CDR3 nucleotides read TGTGCCAGCAGGACCACCGGCACCGGGGAGCTGTTTTTT. Protein: CASRTTGTGELFF. The V call is TRBV11-2, the J call TRBJ2-2; D gene unclear. This CDR3 is built from 13 residues. Germline assignment: CDR1 SGHAT and CDR2 FQNNGV. Trimming pared 6 bases from V and 4 bases from J, leaving 9 bases between.

The chain employs TRBV29-1 and TRBJ2-7, with D perhaps matching TRBD1 (5 bases). Germline lookup yields CDR1 SQVTM and CDR2 ANQGSEA. CDR3 length equals 13 residues. Trimming shortened V by 4 bases and J by 4 bases, and 14 bases separated the two germline ends. The CDR3 DNA reads TGCAGCGTTGTTCTCAGGGATAGTTACGAGCAGTACTTC. Protein sequence: CSVVLRDSYEQYF.

In this sample, this clonotype turned up once. V usage is TRBV5-4 and J usage is TRBJ2-2; 10 bases are shared with TRBD1. Germline CDR1 is SGHNT and CDR2 is YYREEE (reference sequence). This CDR3 is 16 amino acids long. Germline trimming cut 4 bases from V and 5 bases from J; bases unmatched to any gene: 8. The CDR3 region is CASSPLGQGVTGELFF. The DNA for the CDR3 is TGTGCCAGCAGCCCTCTCGGACAGGGGGTAACCGGGGAGCTGTTTTTT.

In its sample, this clonotype was seen a few times. CDR3 protein: CASSPGPTEQYF. The CDR3 DNA is TGTGCCAGCAGCCCCGGACCCACCGAGCAGTACTTC. The genes are TRBV11-2 and TRBJ2-7; D not resolved. CDR1 and CDR2 (germline): SGHAT, FQNNGV. The CDR3 extends over 12 amino acids. V lost 5 bases to trimming and J lost 6 bases, with 11 bases between them.

This clonotype was detected only a few times. This chain links TRBV4-1 with TRBJ1-4; D is perhaps TRBD1 (6 bases). Trimming left V 0 bases short and J 8 bases short, with 16 bases between. The CDR3 extends over 16 amino acids. CDR1 and CDR2 (germline): MGHRA, YSYEKL. The CDR3 sequence: CASSQDGGGREEKLFF. The CDR3 nucleotides are TGCGCCAGCAGCCAAGATGGGGGCGGCCGAGAGGAAAAACTGTTTTTT.

To note about this clonotype: This may stem from a read error, because a much larger clone lies one nucleotide away. V and J are TRBV28 and TRBJ2-7, with D perhaps TRBD1 (5 bases). Deletions cut 6 bases from V and 5 bases from J, with 5 bases between. Germline V gives CDR1 MDHEN, CDR2 SYDVKM. This CDR3 has 10 amino acids. The DNA of the CDR3 is TGTGCCAGCAGGGACAACGAGCAGTACTTC. Its translation is CASRDNEQYF.

The V and J genes are TRBV2 and TRBJ2-7, with a tentative D call TRBD1 (6 bases). Germline V gene data show CDR1 as SNHLY and CDR2 as FYNNEI. V lost 2 bases to trimming and J lost 2 bases, with 13 bases between them. CDR3 length equals 15 residues. The CDR3 is CASSEYGTRTYEQYF. The CDR3 region has the DNA TGTGCCAGCAGTGAATATGGGACACGGACCTACGAGCAGTACTTC.